What follows is one TCR beta chain and its context. CDR3 size: 14 residues. V shed 2 bases and J 4 bases; nucleotides not matched to a gene: 2. The germline gives CDR1 LGHNA, CDR2 YNFKEQ. This sample is drawn from a study of blood T cell repertoires in COVID-19. Turning to the study itself: Nucleic acid was either cDNA or gDNA, and it came from T cells, B-cell-depleted T cells, or PBMCs.

As originally analysed: Researchers report that nucleated cell counts were estimated from reference gene primer amplification. The data were produced by immunoSEQ multiplex PCR, yet TCRdb's version contains in-frame clones alone and is incomplete. V and J calls plus clone size are reproduced from that table; the DNA served to infer D and trimming. The sample has about 90,000 clones; about nine tenths are singletons. Sequenced input: peripheral blood. The V call is TRBV4-2, the J call TRBJ1-2; 9 nucleotides match TRBD1. The receptor was derived from a male donor with acute or convalescent COVID-19. For the CDR3, the DNA is TGTGCCAGCAGCCAAACAGGGGGCACCTATGGCTACACCTTC. Protein sequence: CASSQTGGTYGYTF.